The rows below give T cell receptor beta chains drawn from one sample of a study of identical twins. TCRdb re-derived calls from the 5' RACE reads in MiXCR, one entry per CDR3 protein. The sample lists some 1,700,000 distinct CDR3 sequences; around a third were seen once. Sequenced input: cord blood. The receptors stem from a newborn girl in good health. Each CDR3 is given with its conserved first and last residue. The order of the fields is D gene, J gene, clone size, V gene, CDR3 length, CDR3 DNA, CDR3 protein. The D gene is left open where the match is weak. Not all rows give a size; the values are once, few, many and, for expanded clones, a class.

>NA|TRBJ2-1|NA|TRBV9|17
TGTGCCAGCAGCGTAGGGGGTTTCCGGGAGTGGAAGAATGAGCAGTTCTTC
CASSVGGFREWKNEQFF
>NA|TRBJ2-7|NA|TRBV2|15
TGTGCCAGCACCAGGGACGGACAAAGCTCCTACGAGCAGTACTTC
CASTRDGQSSYEQYF
>TRBD2|TRBJ2-3|NA|TRBV5-1|16
TGCGCCAGAAGCTTGGCCCCTAGCGGGAGCACAGATACGCAGTATTTT
CARSLAPSGSTDTQYF
>NA|TRBJ2-7|many|TRBV7-2|15
TGTGCCAGCAGCTTAGGGGGACATCGAGTCTACGAGCAGTACTTC
CASSLGGHRVYEQYF
>TRBD2|TRBJ2-3|few|TRBV10-3|17
TGTGCCATCAGTGAGTCGGGACTAGCGGGGGGTCGAGATACGCAGTATTTT
CAISESGLAGGRDTQYF
>NA|TRBJ1-4|many|TRBV12-3/TRBV12-4|13
TGTGCCAGCAGTTTCCGGGGGGATGAAAAACTGTTTTTT
CASSFRGDEKLFF
>TRBD1|TRBJ1-5|few|TRBV20-1|13
TGCAGTGCTAGGGGACAGATGAATCAGCCCCAGCATTTT
CSARGQMNQPQHF
>NA|TRBJ1-2|NA|TRBV6-1|14
TGTGCCAGCAGTGAAGCGCACAGTGGCTATGGCTACACCTTC
CASSEAHSGYGYTF
>TRBD2|TRBJ2-7|NA|TRBV7-2|19
TGTGCCAGCAGCTTAGAGTGGCCCACCGGGACTAGTTACTACAATGAGCAGTACTTC
CASSLEWPTGTSYYNEQYF
>NA|TRBJ2-7|few|TRBV27|20
TGTGCCAGCAGTTTCACATGGGCCTTCGAAACCCGCCGCCATCCTTACGGGCAGTACTTC
CASSFTWAFETRRHPYGQYF
>TRBD1|TRBJ2-3|NA|TRBV28|17
TGTGCCAGCAGGACACCCAAACGGACAGGGGGTACGGGTACGCAGTATTTT
CASRTPKRTGGTGTQYF
>NA|TRBJ2-2|few|TRBV7-2|16
TGTGCCAGCAGCTTCTCCGGGACCGCGAACACCGGGGAGCTGTTTTTT
CASSFSGTANTGELFF
>NA|TRBJ2-1|few|TRBV27|16
TGTGCTAGCAGTTTATCGTCCGTGGCGCCGTACAATGAGCAGTTCTTC
CASSLSSVAPYNEQFF
>NA|TRBJ2-3|few|TRBV20-1|14
TGCAGTGCGTTATACCCTGGAGGCACAGATACGCAGTATTTT
CSALYPGGTDTQYF
>NA|TRBJ1-5|NA|TRBV6-6|15
TGTGCCAGCAGACTACCGGGGGACACAAATCAGCCCCTGCATTTT
CASRLPGDTNQPLHF
>NA|TRBJ2-7|NA|TRBV4-1|15
TGCGCCAGCAGCCAAGATCAAGGCAGAGGGTACGAGCAGTACTTC
CASSQDQGRGYEQYF
>TRBD2|TRBJ2-1|few|TRBV28|20
TGTGCCAGCAGACCTAGGACTAGCGGGAGGGAGCCTAGCTCCTACAATGAGCAGTTCTTC
CASRPRTSGREPSSYNEQFF
>NA|TRBJ1-2|NA|TRBV27|15
TGTGCCAGCAGTTTAACAGGGAGGGGGACCTATGGCTACACCTTC
CASSLTGRGTYGYTF
>TRBD2|TRBJ2-1|NA|TRBV20-1|15
TGCAGTGCTAGCGAGGGACTAGCGGTCTACAATGAGCAGTTCTTC
CSASEGLAVYNEQFF
>NA|TRBJ2-7|few|TRBV20-1|13
TGCAGTGCTAGAGAGGCAGGGACCTACGAGCAGTACTTC
CSAREAGTYEQYF
>TRBD1|TRBJ1-5|NA|TRBV24-1|15
TGTGCCACCAGTGATACCGGGACAGTTAATCAGCCCCAGCATTTT
CATSDTGTVNQPQHF
>NA|TRBJ1-2|few|TRBV9|15
TGTGCCAGCAGCGGTACACAGGGCTCTAACTATGGCTACACCTTC
CASSGTQGSNYGYTF
>TRBD2|TRBJ2-1|NA|TRBV2|18
TGTGCCAGCAGTCTTACTAGCGGGGAGTATCTTTGGGCCAATGAGCAGTTCTTC
CASSLTSGEYLWANEQFF
>TRBD2|TRBJ2-5|NA|TRBV3-1|15
TGTGCCAGCACCCTCCAGCGGGGGCCCATAGAGACCCAGTACTTC
CASTLQRGPIETQYF
>NA|TRBJ2-2|NA|TRBV7-2|14
TGTGCCAGCAGGGTGAACAGGAGTCCCCGGGAGCTGTTTTTT
CASRVNRSPRELFF
>TRBD1|TRBJ1-2|NA|TRBV19|14
TGTGCCAGTAACCCGGGACAGGGTTTTTTTGGCTACACCTTC
CASNPGQGFFGYTF
>NA|TRBJ1-6|few|TRBV5-1|17
TGCGCCAGCAGCCCGGGGACGGACCGCTCCTATAATTCACCCCTCCACTTT
CASSPGTDRSYNSPLHF
>NA|TRBJ2-1|NA|TRBV11-2|13
TGTGCCAGCAGCTTTTCAGGGTTAGTTGAGCAGTTCTTC
CASSFSGLVEQFF
>NA|TRBJ1-1|few|TRBV10-3|13
TGTGCCATCGAGGGGACGGCGAACACTGAAGCTTTCTTT
CAIEGTANTEAFF
>NA|TRBJ2-7|NA|TRBV4-2|15
TGTGCCAGCAGCGCAGACTACCGTAGCTCCTACGAGCAGTACTTC
CASSADYRSSYEQYF
>TRBD1|TRBJ2-7|NA|TRBV29-1|14
TGCAGCGTTGAAGACGGGGACAGGGGCTACGAGCAGTACTTC
CSVEDGDRGYEQYF
>TRBD1|TRBJ1-2|many|TRBV4-2|14
TGTGCCAGCAGCCAAGACAGGGGGCACTATGGCTACACCTTC
CASSQDRGHYGYTF
>NA|TRBJ2-1|few|TRBV6-1|12
TGTGCCAGCAGTGATCTAGTCCATGAGCAGTTCTTC
CASSDLVHEQFF
>TRBD1|TRBJ2-5|few|TRBV7-2|16
TGTGCCAGCAGCTTATTTGGAAACAGGGGGCAAGAGACCCAGTACTTC
CASSLFGNRGQETQYF
>TRBD1|TRBJ2-1|many|TRBV5-6|14
TGTGCCAGCATCGCAGGGGGCGCGAGCAATGAGCAGTTCTTC
CASIAGGASNEQFF
>TRBD2|TRBJ2-1|many|TRBV2|15
TGTGCCAGCAGGCCAACTAGCGGGAGTGCAAATGAGCAGTTCTTC
CASRPTSGSANEQFF
>NA|TRBJ2-7|few|TRBV10-2|16
TGCGCCAGCAGCGCCACCACCAGCGGGTACTCCTACGAGCAGTACTTC
CASSATTSGYSYEQYF
>NA|TRBJ2-2|NA|TRBV20-1|14
TGCAGTGCTAGAGCGCCGGAAAACACCGGGGAGCTGTTTTTT
CSARAPENTGELFF
>NA|TRBJ2-1|NA|TRBV27|17
TGTGCCAGCAGTTTAAACCTCCTAGCGAATTCCTACAATGAGCAGTTCTTC
CASSLNLLANSYNEQFF
>TRBD2|TRBJ2-7|few|TRBV28|15
TGTGCCAGCAGTGCCTCGACTAGCGCCTCCTACGAGCAGTACTTC
CASSASTSASYEQYF
>NA|TRBJ1-1|NA|TRBV10-2|13
TGCGCCAGCTATCCCGACACCAACACTGAAGCTTTCTTT
CASYPDTNTEAFF
>NA|TRBJ2-4|NA|TRBV29-1|12
TGCAGCGTTGAAGAGTCCGGCGACATTCAGTACTTC
CSVEESGDIQYF
>NA|TRBJ1-1|NA|TRBV5-1|13
TGCGCCAGCAGCTTCATAGGGGACACTGAAGCTTTCTTT
CASSFIGDTEAFF
>NA|TRBJ1-6|NA|TRBV20-1|16
TGCAGTGCTAGAGGGGGGACCCACTCCTATAATTCACCCCTCCACTTT
CSARGGTHSYNSPLHF